The 9 T cell receptor beta chains listed next were all sequenced from one sample in a study of PD-1 blockade in classical Hodgkin lymphoma (dated by TCRdb to 2019 to 2021). Library prep was done by the immunoSEQ multiplex PCR assay. The table was pulled from immuneACCESS by TCRdb, which kept in-frame rearrangements only. Such tables lose some clones; where checked, under half of the loss comes from unresolved V genes, and the rest has no known cause. The sample data list around 150,000 clones, and approximately 80% of these were observed just once. The ten largest clonotypes hold about 9.2% of the sample. Taken with the paper, the label for time point translates to: cycle 2 day 1 (C2D1) of nivolumab. All trial patients had relapsed after autologous stem cell transplantation, with cohorts A, B and C differing in prior brentuximab vedotin exposure. The sample consisted of peripheral blood mononuclear cells (PBMCs), taken before the second cycle of nivolumab. The receptors here all came from a human donor with classical Hodgkin lymphoma.

The chain joins TRBV11-1 to TRBJ2-1, with 11 nucleotides matching TRBD2. V lost 10 bases and J lost 2; bases outside the gene matches: 4. Germline V lookup: CDR1 SGHAT, CDR2 FQDESV (reference sequence). This CDR3 contains 14 residues. The CDR3, as DNA: TGTGCCACCGGGACTAGCGGACCCTACAATGAGCAGTTCTTC. It specifies CATGTSGPYNEQFF.

J is TRBJ2-1 and V is TRBV5-1, with D tentatively TRBD2 (5 bases). Germline V gives CDR1 SGHRS, CDR2 YFSETQ. The V end was cut by 3 bases, the J end by 5 bases, with 18 bases between. The CDR3 length is 16 residues. The CDR3 loop reads CASSSPWTDPNNEQFF. CDR3 DNA: TGCGCCAGCAGCTCGCCCTGGACTGATCCCAACAATGAGCAGTTCTTC.

The chain is built from TRBV9 and TRBJ1-5; 8 bases agree with TRBD1. In germline, CDR1 is SGDLS, CDR2 YYNGEE. Trimming took 4 bases from V and 7 from J; bases not matched to a gene: 7. The CDR3 consists of 14 residues. The CDR3 reads CASSPGQVEQPQHF. CDR3 DNA sequence: TGTGCCAGCAGCCCGGGACAGGTAGAACAGCCCCAGCATTTT.

This chain uses TRBV7-8 with TRBJ2-1; D ambiguous. The CDR3 length is 13 residues. The germline V gene encodes CDR1 SGHVS and CDR2 FQNEAQ. V dropped 5 bases and J dropped 6 bases, with 11 bases sitting between them. The CDR3 region has the DNA TGTGCCAGCAGCGCCCGGGTCGCCAATGAGCAGTTCTTC. It specifies CASSARVANEQFF.

The gene calls are TRBV18 and TRBJ2-5; D perhaps matches TRBD1 (6 bases). CDR3 length: 13 residues. Deletions cut 3 bases from V and 4 bases from J, with 9 bases between. Germline lookup yields CDR1 KGHSH and CDR2 LQKENI. CDR3 sequence reads: CASSPTGSETQYF. The CDR3, as DNA: TGTGCCAGCTCACCTACAGGGTCAGAGACCCAGTACTTC.

The chain employs TRBV7-2 and TRBJ1-6; TRBD1 might be the D (5 bases). Germline lookup yields CDR1 SGHTA and CDR2 FQGNSA. Trimming took off 2 bases at V and 9 bases at J, with 11 bases between the two ends. This CDR3 spans 14 amino acids. Here the CDR3 reads CASSLQGERSPLHF. In nucleotides, the CDR3 is TGTGCCAGCAGCTTACAGGGAGAGCGTTCACCCCTCCACTTT.

CDR3 in DNA: TGCGCCAGCAGCTTGTTAAGGGGAGCCTACGAGCAGTACTTC. Translating it yields CASSLLRGAYEQYF. J is TRBJ2-7 and V is TRBV5-1, with D perhaps TRBD1 or TRBD2 (5 bases each). This CDR3 region has 14 residues. Germline-derived CDR1 and CDR2 are SGHRS and YFSETQ. Trimming took off 1 base at V and 2 bases at J, with 10 bases between the two ends.

The chain's CDR3 is CASSLSRQPGAYEQYF. The CDR3 DNA is TGTGCCAGCTCACTTTCCAGACAGCCTGGGGCCTACGAGCAGTACTTC. J is TRBJ2-7 and V is TRBV18, with D perhaps matching TRBD1 (5 bases). V dropped 4 bases and J dropped 2 bases, with 18 bases sitting between them. Germline V lookup: CDR1 KGHSH, CDR2 LQKENI. The CDR3 covers 16 residues.

The chain joins TRBV9 to TRBJ2-4; 12 nucleotides match TRBD2. CDR3 length: 18 residues. V gave up 0 bases and J gave up 1 base; unmatched junction bases: 5. Germline V gene sequence: CDR1 SGDLS, CDR2 YYNGEE. Written as DNA, the CDR3 is TGTGCCAGCAGCGTAGGGCTAGCGGGGGGGCGGGCCAAAAACATTCAGTACTTC. It codes for CASSVGLAGGRAKNIQYF.